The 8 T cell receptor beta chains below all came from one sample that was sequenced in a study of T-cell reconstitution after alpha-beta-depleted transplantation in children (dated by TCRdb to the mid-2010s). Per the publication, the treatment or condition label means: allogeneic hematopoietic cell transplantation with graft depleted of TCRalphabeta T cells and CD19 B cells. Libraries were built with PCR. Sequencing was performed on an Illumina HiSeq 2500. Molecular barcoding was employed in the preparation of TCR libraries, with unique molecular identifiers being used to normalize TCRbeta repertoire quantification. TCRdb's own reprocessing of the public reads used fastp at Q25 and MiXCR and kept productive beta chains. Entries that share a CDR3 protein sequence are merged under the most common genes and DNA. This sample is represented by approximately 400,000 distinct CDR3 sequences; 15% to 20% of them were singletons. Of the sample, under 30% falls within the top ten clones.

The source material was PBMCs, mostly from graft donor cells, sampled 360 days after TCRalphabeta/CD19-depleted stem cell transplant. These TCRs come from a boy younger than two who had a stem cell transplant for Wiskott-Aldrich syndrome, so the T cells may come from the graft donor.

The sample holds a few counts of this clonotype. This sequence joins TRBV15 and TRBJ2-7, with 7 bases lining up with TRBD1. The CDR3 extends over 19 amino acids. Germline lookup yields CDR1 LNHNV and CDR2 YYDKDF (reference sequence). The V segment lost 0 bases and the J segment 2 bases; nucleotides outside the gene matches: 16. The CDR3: CATSREKHWSRQGAYEQYF. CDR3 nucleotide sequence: TGTGCCACCAGCAGAGAGAAGCATTGGAGTAGACAGGGTGCCTACGAGCAGTACTTC.

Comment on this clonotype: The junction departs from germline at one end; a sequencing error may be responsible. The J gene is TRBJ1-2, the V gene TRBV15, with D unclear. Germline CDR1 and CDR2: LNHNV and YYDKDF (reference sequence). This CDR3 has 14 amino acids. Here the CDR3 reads CGTSGPSSISGYTF. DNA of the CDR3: TGTGGCACCAGCGGACCGTCTTCCATATCTGGCTACACCTTC.

CDR3 residues: CSVGTVTYEQYF. CDR3 bases: TGCAGCGTTGGTACGGTAACCTACGAGCAGTACTTC. This chain connects TRBV29-1 to TRBJ2-7; no firm D call. Germline V gene data show CDR1 as SQVTM and CDR2 as ANQGSEA. Trimming removed 4 bases from V and 2 bases from J, with 9 bases in between. The CDR3 totals 12 residues.

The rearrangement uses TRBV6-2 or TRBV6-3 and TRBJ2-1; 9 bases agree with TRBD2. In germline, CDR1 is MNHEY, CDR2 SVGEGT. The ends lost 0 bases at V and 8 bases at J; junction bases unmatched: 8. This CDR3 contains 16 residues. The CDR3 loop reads CASSYSGGRAEYEQFF. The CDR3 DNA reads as TGTGCCAGCAGTTACTCGGGCGGGAGGGCCGAATATGAGCAGTTCTTC.

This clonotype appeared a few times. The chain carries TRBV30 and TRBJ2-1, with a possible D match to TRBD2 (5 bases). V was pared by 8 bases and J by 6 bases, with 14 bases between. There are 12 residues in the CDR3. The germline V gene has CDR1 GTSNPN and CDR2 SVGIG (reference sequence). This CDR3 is CARGASTNEQFF. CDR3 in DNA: TGTGCCCGAGGAGCTAGCACCAATGAGCAGTTCTTC.

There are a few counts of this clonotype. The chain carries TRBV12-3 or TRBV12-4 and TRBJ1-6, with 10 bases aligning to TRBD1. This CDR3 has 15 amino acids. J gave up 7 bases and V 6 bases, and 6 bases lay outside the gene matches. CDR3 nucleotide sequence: TGTGCCAGCAGCCCGACAGGGGGCACAAATTCACCCCTCCACTTT. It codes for CASSPTGGTNSPLHF.

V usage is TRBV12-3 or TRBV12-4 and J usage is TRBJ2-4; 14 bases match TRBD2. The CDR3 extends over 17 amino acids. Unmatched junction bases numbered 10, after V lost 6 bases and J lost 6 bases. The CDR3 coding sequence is TGTGCCAGCAGCCCCGCCTCGGGACTAGCGGGAGTAAACATTCAGTACTTC. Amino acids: CASSPASGLAGVNIQYF.

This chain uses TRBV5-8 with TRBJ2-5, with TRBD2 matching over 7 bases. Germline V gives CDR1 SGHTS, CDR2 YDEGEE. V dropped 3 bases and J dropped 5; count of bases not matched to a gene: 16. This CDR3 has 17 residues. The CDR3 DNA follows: TGTGCCAGCAGCTCGGACATGTGGCGGGAGCCGGTGGAGACCCAGTACTTC. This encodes CASSSDMWREPVETQYF.